This passage covers 12 T cell receptor beta chains from one sample sequenced in a study of cytomegalovirus exposure and HLA in healthy donors. PCR used 60 Vbeta primers and 13 Jbeta primers. The protocol was immunoSEQ multiplex PCR, while the TCRdb copy is restricted to in-frame clones and leaves out a portion. The table shows under 150,000 clones, with 68% occurring only once. Sequenced input: PBMCs. These receptors were taken from a man in his sixties in good health and CMV-seronegative.

V usage is TRBV6-4 and J usage is TRBJ2-2, with a weak D call TRBD1 (6 bases). V gave up 4 bases and J gave up 2 bases, with 8 bases separating them. The length of the CDR3 is 14 residues. Germline CDR1 is MRHNA and CDR2 is SNTAGT. CDR3 coding DNA: TGTGCCAGCAGTGCAGGGGTAAACACCGGGGAGCTGTTTTTT. Protein sequence: CASSAGVNTGELFF.

The J gene is TRBJ1-1, the V gene TRBV5-4; 8 nucleotides match TRBD1. The CDR3 is made up of 14 amino acids. Germline lookup yields CDR1 SGHNT and CDR2 YYREEE (reference sequence). V trimming: 4 bases; J trimming: 5 bases; junction bases outside the gene matches: 7. CDR3 DNA sequence: TGTGCCAGCAGCACGGACAGGGTAGAAACTGAAGCTTTCTTT. Protein: CASSTDRVETEAFF.

This clone was seen just once. This chain links TRBV10-3 with TRBJ1-5, with a weak D call TRBD1 (6 bases). Germline V gene data show CDR1 as ENHRY and CDR2 as SYGVKD. The CDR3 totals 12 residues. V lost 10 bases and J 4 bases, leaving 11 bases between the germline ends. The CDR3 sequence is CATQGVNQPQHF. For the CDR3, the DNA is TGTGCCACACAGGGTGTAAATCAGCCCCAGCATTTT.

This rearrangement joins TRBV4-2 to TRBJ2-2; D perhaps matches TRBD1 (6 bases). V was pared by 0 bases and J by 3 bases, with 11 bases between. Germline V CDR1 and CDR2: LGHNA, YNFKEQ. This CDR3 is built from 16 residues. The CDR3 DNA reads as TGTGCCAGCAGCCAAGATCCGCAGGGGCACACCGGGGAGCTGTTTTTT. Its protein product is CASSQDPQGHTGELFF.

This clone was detected a few times. The V gene is TRBV7-9, the J gene TRBJ2-3; D remains ambiguous. This CDR3 contains 14 residues. Germline lookup yields CDR1 SEHNR and CDR2 FQNEAQ (reference sequence). Trimming removed 3 bases from V and 4 bases from J, with 11 bases in between. CDR3 amino acids: CASSFTGLADTQYF. In nucleotides, the CDR3 is TGTGCCAGCAGCTTCACGGGTCTCGCAGATACGCAGTATTTT.

The chain uses TRBV5-1 and TRBJ2-5; 8 bases line up with TRBD1. V shed 4 bases and J 0 bases; nucleotides not matched to a gene: 8. The germline V gene encodes CDR1 SGHRS and CDR2 YFSETQ. The CDR3 length is 16 residues. The DNA for the CDR3 is TGCGCCAGCAGCCTTCAGGACAGGGTGGACCAAGAGACCCAGTACTTC. The encoded protein is CASSLQDRVDQETQYF.

The chain has TRBV14 and TRBJ2-5, with unresolved D. V was clipped by 5 bases and J by 5 bases, with 9 bases between them. The germline gives CDR1 SGHDN, CDR2 FVKESK. This CDR3 comprises 12 residues. For the CDR3, the DNA is TGTGCCAGCAGCGAGTTCGAGGAGACCCAGTACTTC. Its translation: CASSEFEETQYF.

The V call is TRBV4-2, the J call TRBJ2-1; 7 bases match TRBD2. Losses at the gene ends were 1 base for V and 4 bases for J; bases not matched to a gene: 4. The germline V gene encodes CDR1 LGHNA and CDR2 YNFKEQ. This CDR3 is 15 amino acids long. CDR3 region: CASSQGGLVYNEQFF. CDR3 coding DNA: TGTGCCAGCAGCCAAGGTGGACTAGTATACAATGAGCAGTTCTTC.

The V call is TRBV9, the J call TRBJ1-1; TRBD1 matches at 9 bases. Germline assignment: CDR1 SGDLS and CDR2 YYNGEE. Trimming cost V 2 bases and J 2 bases; bases outside gene matches: 7. The CDR3 has 16 amino acids. The CDR3 sequence: CASSVGVGQGNTEAFF. As DNA, the CDR3 is TGTGCCAGCAGCGTTGGGGTGGGACAGGGTAACACTGAAGCTTTCTTT.

This rearrangement joins TRBV2 to TRBJ2-7; the D gene is possibly TRBD2 (5 bases). This CDR3 contains 14 residues. Trimming removed 2 bases at V and 4 bases at J, with 12 bases between. Germline V gives CDR1 SNHLY, CDR2 FYNNEI. The DNA of the CDR3 is TGTGCCAGCAGTGAATTGCGAGGGATGTACGAGCAGTACTTC. It yields the protein CASSELRGMYEQYF.

The chain employs TRBV6-1 and TRBJ2-7; a possible D gene is TRBD2 (6 bases). The CDR3 is 15 residues long. In germline, CDR1 is MNHNS, CDR2 SASEGT. The V gene lost 4 bases and the J gene lost 1 base, with 14 bases spanning the gap. The chain's CDR3 is CASSGDGGRSYEQYF. The CDR3 nucleotides are TGTGCCAGCAGTGGAGACGGGGGACGTTCCTACGAGCAGTACTTC.

The genes are TRBV5-4 and TRBJ2-3; D remains unclear. The germline CDR1 and CDR2 sequences are SGHNT and YYREEE (reference sequence). Trimming took 4 bases from V and 2 from J, leaving 11 bases between them. The CDR3 has 14 amino acids. As DNA, the CDR3 is TGTGCCAGCAGCCCTCTATTGAACACAGATACGCAGTATTTT. Translating gives CASSPLLNTDTQYF. The whole variable domain, filled in from reference TRBV5-4 and TRBJ2-3, reads ETGVTQSPTHLIKTRGQQVTLRCSSQSGHNTVSWYQQALGQGPQFIFQYYREEENGRGNFPPRFSGLQFPNYSSELNVNALELDDSALYLCASSPLLNTDTQYFGPGTRLTVL.